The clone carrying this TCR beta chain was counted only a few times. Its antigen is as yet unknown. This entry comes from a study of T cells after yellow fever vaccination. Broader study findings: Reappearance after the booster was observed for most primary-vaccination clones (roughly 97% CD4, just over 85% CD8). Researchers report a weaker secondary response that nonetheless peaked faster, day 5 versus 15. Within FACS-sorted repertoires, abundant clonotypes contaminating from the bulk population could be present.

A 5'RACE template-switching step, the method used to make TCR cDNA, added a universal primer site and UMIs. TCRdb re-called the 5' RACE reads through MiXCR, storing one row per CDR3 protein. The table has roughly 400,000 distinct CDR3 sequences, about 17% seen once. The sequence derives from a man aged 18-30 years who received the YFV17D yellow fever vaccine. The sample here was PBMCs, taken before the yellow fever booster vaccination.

The CDR3 is CASRGTGGYNEQFF. The CDR3, as DNA: TGTGCCAGCAGGGGGACAGGGGGCTACAATGAGCAGTTCTTC. V is TRBV6-2 or TRBV6-3 and J is TRBJ2-1, with 11 bases lining up with TRBD1. V gave up 6 bases and J gave up 3 bases; unmatched junction bases: 1. The CDR3 consists of 14 residues. Germline V lookup: CDR1 MNHEY, CDR2 SVGEGT.